The 32 T cell receptor beta chains listed next were all sequenced from one sample in a study of identical twins. TCRdb re-called the 5' RACE reads with MiXCR, one entry per CDR3 protein. The sample lists 650,000 to 750,000 distinct CDR3 sequences, around 20% occurring once. This sample also belongs to another study, concerning T cells expressing NK-cell markers.

Sequencing was performed on PBMCs. The receptor set was obtained from a woman aged 18-29 years in good health.

The chain carries TRBV5-1 and TRBJ2-5; possible D gene TRBD1, 6 bases. Trimming took 0 bases from V and 3 from J, leaving 6 bases between them. The germline V gene encodes CDR1 SGHRS and CDR2 YFSETQ. CDR3 size: 13 residues. The CDR3 reads CASSLEGEETQYF. The CDR3 bases are TGCGCCAGCAGCTTGGAGGGGGAAGAGACCCAGTACTTC.

The genes are TRBV20-1 and TRBJ2-1; a possible D gene is TRBD2 (6 bases). CDR3 length: 16 residues. The germline V and J ends were trimmed by 3 bases and 6 bases, with 21 bases remaining between them. The germline V gene has CDR1 DFQATT and CDR2 SNEGSKA (reference sequence). The CDR3 DNA follows: TGCAGTGCTAGGGCACCCAGGAGGGGCGCGGTCAATGAGCAGTTCTTC. Translation: CSARAPRRGAVNEQFF.

V gene TRBV6-4 combines with J gene TRBJ2-6, with 7 bases that match TRBD1. Germline V gene data show CDR1 as MRHNA and CDR2 as SNTAGT. V trimming: 5 bases; J trimming: 1 base; junction bases outside the gene matches: 5. The CDR3 runs to 16 residues. The DNA for the CDR3 is TGTGCCAGCAGTCGGACAGGTGTGTCTGGGGCCAACGTCCTGACTTTC. Translating gives CASSRTGVSGANVLTF.

In this sample, this clonotype turned up a few times. The genes are TRBV10-3 and TRBJ2-1; tentatively, D is TRBD1 or TRBD2 (5 bases each). The germline CDR1 and CDR2 sequences are ENHRY and SYGVKD. Deletions cut 2 bases from V and 7 bases from J, with 15 bases between. The CDR3 loop spans 15 amino acids. CDR3 coding DNA: TGTGCCATCAGTGAGCGTGGGGGAGTTAGGAATGAGCAGTTCTTC. Its translation is CAISERGGVRNEQFF.

The chain is built from TRBV20-1 and TRBJ2-1; D perhaps matches TRBD1 (5 bases). The CDR3 loop spans 11 amino acids. Germline V gene sequence: CDR1 DFQATT, CDR2 SNEGSKA (reference sequence). The V end lost 6 bases, the J end lost 9 bases, and 12 bases lay between the germline ends. This CDR3 is CSARVRGEQFF. The CDR3 DNA sequence: TGCAGTGCCAGGGTAAGGGGTGAGCAGTTCTTC.

This clonotype showed up just a few times. The chain combines TRBV7-2 with TRBJ2-7, with 8 bases lining up with TRBD1. V lost 2 bases and J lost 6; bases outside the gene matches: 6. This CDR3 has 14 amino acids. CDR1 and CDR2 from the germline V gene are SGHTA and FQGNSA. CDR3 in amino acids: CASSLLGQVSEQYF. The CDR3 DNA reads as TGTGCCAGCAGCTTACTGGGACAGGTGAGCGAGCAGTACTTC.

This clonotype has just a few counts. The chain recombines TRBV29-1 with TRBJ2-7; D may be TRBD1 (6 bases). The CDR3 loop spans 12 amino acids. Germline V gene lookup returns CDR1 SQVTM and CDR2 ANQGSEA. The V end was cut by 7 bases, the J end by 1 base, with 11 bases between. DNA of the CDR3: TGCAGCGGGACAGACCCTTCCTACGAGCAGTACTTC. Protein product: CSGTDPSYEQYF.

The V call is TRBV7-8, the J call TRBJ2-1; D may be TRBD2 (5 bases). Deletions cut 3 bases from V and 7 bases from J, with 13 bases between. The CDR3 contains 14 residues. The germline V gene encodes CDR1 SGHVS and CDR2 FQNEAQ. CDR3: CASSLAPRANEQFF. DNA for the CDR3: TGTGCCAGCAGCTTGGCCCCGAGGGCTAATGAGCAGTTCTTC.

CDR3 residues: CASRGLVTDTQYF. Written as DNA, the CDR3 is TGTGCCAGCAGGGGTCTGGTAACAGATACGCAGTATTTT. V usage is TRBV28 and J usage is TRBJ2-3; no reliable D call. Trimming took 6 bases from V and 3 from J, leaving 10 bases between them. Germline V gives CDR1 MDHEN, CDR2 SYDVKM. The CDR3 length is 13 residues.

The rearrangement uses TRBV7-8 and TRBJ2-6; 12 nucleotides match TRBD2. CDR1 is SGHVS and CDR2 is FQNEAQ in the germline V gene. V was clipped by 5 bases and J by 4 bases; unmatched bases: 9. This CDR3 is 18 amino acids long. The CDR3 nucleotides are TGTGCCAGCAGCCCACCTAGCGGGAGGGCCCCGGGGGCCAACGTCCTGACTTTC. Translating gives CASSPPSGRAPGANVLTF. Looking up the rest from reference TRBV7-8 and TRBJ2-6 gives the full variable domain: GAGVSQSPRYKVAKRGQDVALRCDPISGHVSLFWYQQALGQGPEFLTYFQNEAQLDKSGLPSDRFFAERPEGSVSTLKIQRTQQEDSAVYLCASSPPSGRAPGANVLTFGAGSRLTVL.

This rearrangement joins TRBV12-3 or TRBV12-4 to TRBJ2-1; D gene unclear. The CDR3 loop spans 11 amino acids. Trimming pared 3 bases from V and 10 bases from J, leaving 7 bases between. DNA for the CDR3: TGTGCCAGCAGTTTTTCCACCGAGCAGTTCTTC. It is translated as CASSFSTEQFF.

This clonotype was counted many times. The chain couples TRBV29-1 to TRBJ2-1; 7 bases are shared with TRBD1. This CDR3 spans 10 amino acids. CDR1 and CDR2 (germline): SQVTM, ANQGSEA. Losses at the gene ends were 5 bases for V and 10 bases for J; bases not matched to a gene: 2. The CDR3 nucleotides are TGCAGCGTTACAGGGGACGAGCAGTTCTTC. This sequence encodes CSVTGDEQFF.

V is TRBV3-1 and J is TRBJ2-1; 11 positions match TRBD2. Germline V CDR1 and CDR2: LGHDT, YNNKEL (reference sequence). V trimming: 2 bases; J trimming: 9 bases; junction bases outside the gene matches: 3. CDR3 size: 14 residues. The CDR3 protein is CASSQRLAGGEQFF. The CDR3 DNA reads TGTGCCAGCAGCCAACGCCTAGCGGGAGGTGAGCAGTTCTTC.

This clonotype showed up many times. The chain has TRBV20-1 and TRBJ2-7; 7 positions agree with TRBD2. Germline-derived CDR1 and CDR2 are DFQATT and SNEGSKA (reference sequence). Trimming cost V 6 bases and J 0 bases; bases outside gene matches: 11. This CDR3 contains 15 residues. The CDR3 spells CSALRERDFSYEQYF. Written as DNA, the CDR3 is TGCAGTGCCCTCCGTGAGCGGGACTTCTCCTACGAGCAGTACTTC.

This clonotype turned up a few times. The V and J genes are TRBV7-2 and TRBJ2-6; a weak D match, TRBD1 (5 bases). This CDR3 has 16 residues. CDR1 is SGHTA, CDR2 FQGNSA, per germline. Trimming cost V 5 bases and J 0 bases, with 11 bases left between them. This CDR3 reads CASSPRGGSGANVLTF. CDR3 coding DNA: TGTGCCAGCAGCCCAAGGGGCGGCTCTGGGGCCAACGTCCTGACTTTC. The variable domain in full, with the rest retrieved from reference TRBV7-2 and TRBJ2-6, is GAGVSQSPSNKVTEKGKDVELRCDPISGHTALYWYRQSLGQGLEFLIYFQGNSAPDKSGLPSDRFSAERTGGSVSTLTIQRTQQEDSAVYLCASSPRGGSGANVLTFGAGSRLTVL.

This clonotype was recorded many times. The chain combines TRBV11-2 with TRBJ2-3; no clear D gene. The CDR3 spans 12 residues. V lost 2 bases, J lost 7 bases, and 7 bases lay in between. Germline lookup yields CDR1 SGHAT and CDR2 FQNNGV. The CDR3 here is CASSLNPYTQYF. The CDR3 DNA reads TGTGCCAGCAGCTTAAACCCCTATACGCAGTATTTT.

The chain has TRBV10-2 and TRBJ2-7, with D possibly matching TRBD1 (5 bases). Deletions cut 2 bases from V and 2 bases from J, with 13 bases between. Germline CDR1 WSHSY, CDR2 SAAADI. This CDR3 contains 15 residues. In nucleotides, the CDR3 is TGCGCCAGCAGTGAGAGGCCACAGGTAGCCTACGAGCAGTACTTC. It translates to CASSERPQVAYEQYF.

The rearrangement links TRBV9 to TRBJ2-3; D is unclear. The V gene's germline CDR1 is SGDLS and CDR2 YYNGEE. The V and J ends lost 0 bases and 0 bases respectively, with 8 bases between them. The CDR3 consists of 15 residues. The CDR3 DNA reads as TGTGCCAGCAGCGTAGAGGGCTTCAGCACAGATACGCAGTATTTT. Its protein product is CASSVEGFSTDTQYF. Full variable domain (remainder filled in from reference TRBV9 and TRBJ2-3): DSGVTQTPKHLITATGQRVTLRCSPRSGDLSVYWYQQSLDQGLQFLIQYYNGEERAKGNILERFSAQQFPDLHSELNLSSLELGDSALYFCASSVEGFSTDTQYFGPGTRLTVL.

A few counts support this clonotype. The chain combines TRBV7-2 with TRBJ2-3, with 7 bases matching TRBD2. The V segment lost 7 bases and the J segment 6 bases; nucleotides outside the gene matches: 13. This CDR3 is built from 15 residues. Germline V gives CDR1 SGHTA, CDR2 FQGNSA. CDR3 loop: CASTANRLAGDTQYF. Here the CDR3 DNA reads TGTGCCAGCACAGCAAATCGACTAGCCGGGGATACGCAGTATTTT. The variable domain in full, completed from reference TRBV7-2 and TRBJ2-3, reads GAGVSQSPSNKVTEKGKDVELRCDPISGHTALYWYRQSLGQGLEFLIYFQGNSAPDKSGLPSDRFSAERTGGSVSTLTIQRTQQEDSAVYLCASTANRLAGDTQYFGPGTRLTVL.

This chain links TRBV6-1 with TRBJ2-1, with D possibly matching TRBD2 (5 bases). Germline V gene data show CDR1 as MNHNS and CDR2 as SASEGT. V shed 10 bases and J shed 2 bases, with 15 bases lying between them. The CDR3 is 14 amino acids. CDR3 DNA: TGTGCCACCATGGCAGGAGGCACCTACAATGAGCAGTTCTTC. Translating gives CATMAGGTYNEQFF.

This clonotype was detected only a few times. The rearrangement joins TRBV5-1 to TRBJ1-1; D not resolved. The germline V gene has CDR1 SGHRS and CDR2 YFSETQ. V lost 0 bases and J 8 bases, leaving 11 bases between the germline ends. The CDR3 sequence is 13 residues long. The CDR3 DNA sequence: TGCGCCAGCAGCTTGGGGCATGGGTTGGAAGCTTTCTTT. Translating gives CASSLGHGLEAFF.

This clonotype was counted many times. A read error may produce the germline difference seen at one junction end. V is TRBV6-7 and J is TRBJ2-2, with 8 positions matching TRBD1. TRBV6-7 is labeled an ORF, and its function is uncertain. CDR3 length: 17 amino acids. CDR3 in amino acids: CASSYRTGFAKTGELFF. CDR3 DNA: TGTGCCAGCAGTTATAGGACAGGGTTCGCGAAGACCGGGGAGCTGTTTTTT.

The chain joins TRBV7-8 to TRBJ2-4; TRBD2 aligns across 10 bases. Per the germline V gene, CDR1 is SGHVS and CDR2 is FQNEAQ. The junction had 12 bases not matched to a gene; V was cut back by 0 bases and J by 1 base. This CDR3 contains 20 residues. The DNA for the CDR3 is TGTGCCAGCAGCTTAGCGAGAGCGGGAGGGCCTCAAGGGGCCAAAAACATTCAGTACTTC. Translated, it gives CASSLARAGGPQGAKNIQYF.

In its sample, this clonotype was seen a few times. V gene TRBV5-6 combines with J gene TRBJ2-1; TRBD1 agrees at 10 bases. The CDR3 runs 14 residues. Germline V gene sequence: CDR1 SGHDT, CDR2 YYEEEE. The ends lost 4 bases at V and 6 bases at J; junction bases unmatched: 4. The CDR3 bases are TGTGCCAGCAGCAACCGGGACAGGGGCAATGAGCAGTTCTTC. This sequence encodes CASSNRDRGNEQFF.

The V gene is TRBV20-1, the J gene TRBJ1-2; TRBD1 agrees at 8 bases. Looked up from germline, CDR1 is DFQATT and CDR2 is SNEGSKA (reference sequence). The V segment lost 0 bases and the J segment 3 bases; nucleotides outside the gene matches: 15. The CDR3 is 18 residues long. CDR3 residues: CSARDLRDRPRVDYGYTF. The DNA for the CDR3 is TGCAGTGCTAGAGATCTCAGGGACAGGCCCCGAGTAGACTATGGCTACACCTTC.

CDR3 sequence: CASSFLRGVEQFF. The CDR3 DNA sequence: TGTGCCAGCAGTTTCCTTAGGGGGGTTGAGCAGTTCTTC. V usage is TRBV12-3 or TRBV12-4 and J usage is TRBJ2-1, with D perhaps matching TRBD1 or TRBD2 (6 bases each). CDR3 length equals 13 residues. V gave up 3 bases and J gave up 9 bases, with 12 bases separating them.

This clonotype turned up a few times. The rearrangement uses TRBV12-3 or TRBV12-4 and TRBJ1-2, with D possibly TRBD1 on 5 matching bases. Trimming cost V 6 bases and J 5 bases, with 13 bases left between them. The CDR3 is 13 amino acids. The CDR3 loop is CASSGTKGYGYTF. The CDR3 nucleotides are TGTGCCAGCAGCGGGACGAAGGGGTATGGCTACACCTTC.

This chain links TRBV29-1 with TRBJ2-3; TRBD1 or TRBD2 may be the D gene (6 bases each). The CDR3 is 14 residues long. CDR1 and CDR2 from the germline V gene are SQVTM and ANQGSEA. Trimming left V 5 bases short and J 0 bases short, with 12 bases between. The CDR3, as DNA: TGCAGCGTTTATAGGGGGGCTAGCACAGATACGCAGTATTTT. Its protein is CSVYRGASTDTQYF.

The chain recombines TRBV2 with TRBJ2-1; 13 nucleotides match TRBD2. J was trimmed by 9 bases and V by 8 bases; bases with no gene match: 4. This CDR3 has 13 amino acids. Looked up from germline, CDR1 is SNHLY and CDR2 is FYNNEI. CDR3 loop: CASGLAGEGEQFF. CDR3 DNA: TGTGCCAGCGGACTAGCGGGGGAGGGTGAGCAGTTCTTC.

The sample holds many counts of this clonotype. The chain is built from TRBV5-5 and TRBJ2-1; tentatively, D is TRBD1 (6 bases). V was pared by 1 base and J by 8 bases, with 10 bases between. The CDR3 length is 13 residues. Per germline, CDR1 SGHKS and CDR2 YYEKEE (reference sequence). The CDR3 DNA sequence: TGTGCCAGCAGCTTGACAGGGCGGGATGAGCAGTTCTTC. It specifies CASSLTGRDEQFF.

The CDR3 DNA sequence: TGTGCCAGCAGTTTAGGGGTTAGCGGCTACGAGCAGTACTTC. Translation: CASSLGVSGYEQYF. This rearrangement joins TRBV27 to TRBJ2-7; TRBD2 might be the D (6 bases). From germline, CDR1 is MNHEY and CDR2 SMNVEV (reference sequence). Trimming removed 2 bases at V and 3 bases at J, with 11 bases between. This CDR3 spans 14 amino acids.

The CDR3 DNA is TGCAGTGCCCCACTTACCGGGACTAGCCCAGATACGCAGTATTTT. Translation gives CSAPLTGTSPDTQYF. V and J are TRBV20-1 and TRBJ2-3; 9 nucleotides match TRBD2. V trimming: 6 bases; J trimming: 4 bases; junction bases outside the gene matches: 11. The CDR3 contains 15 residues. Germline CDR1 is DFQATT and CDR2 is SNEGSKA (reference sequence).